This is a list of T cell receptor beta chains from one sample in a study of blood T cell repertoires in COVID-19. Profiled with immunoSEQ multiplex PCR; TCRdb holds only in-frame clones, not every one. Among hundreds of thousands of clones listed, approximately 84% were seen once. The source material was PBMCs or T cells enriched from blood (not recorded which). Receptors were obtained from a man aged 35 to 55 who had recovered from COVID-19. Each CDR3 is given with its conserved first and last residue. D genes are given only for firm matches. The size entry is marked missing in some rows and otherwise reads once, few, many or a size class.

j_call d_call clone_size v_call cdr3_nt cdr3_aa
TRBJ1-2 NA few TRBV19 TGTGCCAGTAGTACGCGGTTTGGGGGCGACTATGGCTACACCTTC CASSTRFGGDYGYTF
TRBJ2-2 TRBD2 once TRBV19 TGTGCCACCGAACCGAGCGGGAGTATTGGCGGGGAGCTGTTTTTT CATEPSGSIGGELFF
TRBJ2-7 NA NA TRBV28 TGTGCCAGCAGTTTAGCGCAGGGGTCGAGGGCGAGGGACGAGCAGTACTTC CASSLAQGSRARDEQYF
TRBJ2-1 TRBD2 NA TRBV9 TGTGCCAGCAGCGAACTAGCGGGGGGGTACAATGAGCAGTTCTTC CASSELAGGYNEQFF
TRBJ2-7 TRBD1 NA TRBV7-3 TGTGCCAGCAGCCCGGGGACAGTTAACTACGAGCAGTACTTC CASSPGTVNYEQYF
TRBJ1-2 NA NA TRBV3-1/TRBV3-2 TGTGCCAGCAGCCAGCCGGCTAACTATGGCTACACCTTC CASSQPANYGYTF
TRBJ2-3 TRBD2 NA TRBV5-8 TGTGCCAGCAGCTTTTATAGCGGGAATAGGGCAAATACGCAGTATTTT CASSFYSGNRANTQYF
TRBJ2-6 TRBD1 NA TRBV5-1 TGCGCCAGCAGCACTGAATCCCGGGACAGGGGGTTTATCTCTGGGGCCAACGTCCTGACTTTC CASSTESRDRGFISGANVLTF
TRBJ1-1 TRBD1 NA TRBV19 TGTGCCAGTAGTAAACAGGGGTCTCGCATTGAAGCTTTCTTT CASSKQGSRIEAFF
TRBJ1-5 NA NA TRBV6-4 TGTGCCAGCAGTGGCCTTTGGACACCGAATCAGCCCCAGCATTTT CASSGLWTPNQPQHF
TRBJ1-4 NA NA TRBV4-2 TGTGCCAGCAGCCAAGATCCGAGCCTTTCGGTGCGTCTCAACGAAAAACTGTTTTTT CASSQDPSLSVRLNEKLFF
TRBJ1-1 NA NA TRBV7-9 TGTGCCAGCAGCCCTCCAGCAGGGGTGAACACTGAAGCTTTCTTT CASSPPAGVNTEAFF
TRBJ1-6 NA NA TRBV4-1 TGCGCCAGCAGCCAAGATCGGAGCTCCTATAATTCACCCCTCCACTTT CASSQDRSSYNSPLHF
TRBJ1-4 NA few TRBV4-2 TGTGCCAGCAGCCAGACAGTGAATGAAAAACTGTTTTTT CASSQTVNEKLFF
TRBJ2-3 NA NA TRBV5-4 TGTGCCAGCAGCTTGGCCTCGAGAACAGATACGCAGTATTTT CASSLASRTDTQYF
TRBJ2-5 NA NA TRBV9 TGTGCCAGCAGCGTAGGAGAGAATTACGAAGAGACCCAGTACTTC CASSVGENYEETQYF
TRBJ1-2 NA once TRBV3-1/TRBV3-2 TGTGCCAGCAGCTCTAGGGGGACCTATGGCTACACCTTC CASSSRGTYGYTF
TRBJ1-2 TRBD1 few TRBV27 TGTGCCAGCAGTTTCACGTGGGACAGGGGAGGCTACACCTTC CASSFTWDRGGYTF
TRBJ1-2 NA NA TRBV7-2 TGTGCCAGCAGCTTCGGTTCAGGATCGAGTGGCTACACCTTC CASSFGSGSSGYTF
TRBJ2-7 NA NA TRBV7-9 TGTGCCAGCAGCTTAGTACCGGGACTGGGATCCTACGAGCAGTACTTC CASSLVPGLGSYEQYF
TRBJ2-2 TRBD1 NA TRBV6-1 TGTGCCAGCAGTGCACAGGGGGCCCAGAACACCGGGGAGCTGTTTTTT CASSAQGAQNTGELFF
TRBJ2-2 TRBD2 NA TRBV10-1 TGCGCCAGCAGCCTAGCGGGAGGGGGGACCGGGGAGCTGTTTTTT CASSLAGGGTGELFF
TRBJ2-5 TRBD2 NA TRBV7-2 TGTGCCAGCAGCTCTAGCGGGGAGACCCAGTACTTC CASSSSGETQYF
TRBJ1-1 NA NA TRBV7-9 TGTGCCAGCAGCTTACCCCCCAACATGAACACTGAAGCTTTCTTT CASSLPPNMNTEAFF
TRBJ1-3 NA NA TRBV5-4 TGTGCCAGTCATTTTTTCTCCTCCTCGGTTGGAAACACCATATATTTT CASHFFSSSVGNTIYF
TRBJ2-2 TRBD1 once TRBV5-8 TGTGCCAGCAGTCGGACAGGGGATAACACCGGGGAGCTGTTTTTT CASSRTGDNTGELFF
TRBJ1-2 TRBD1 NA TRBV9 TGTGCCAGCAGCGGTGGTGGGACAGACCTTACTAACTATGGCTACACCTTC CASSGGGTDLTNYGYTF
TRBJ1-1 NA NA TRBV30 TGTGCCTGGAGTGCCCCGACAGGCCCCTACATGAACACTGAAGCTTTCTTT CAWSAPTGPYMNTEAFF
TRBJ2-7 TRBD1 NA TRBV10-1 TGCGCCCTTCCGGGGACAGGGGGTTTAAAGGGGACCTACGAGCAGTACTTC CALPGTGGLKGTYEQYF
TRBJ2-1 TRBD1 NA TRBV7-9 TGTGCCAGCAGCCTCGGGGACAGGGGGGAAGATGAGCAGTTCTTC CASSLGDRGEDEQFF
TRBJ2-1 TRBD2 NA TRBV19 TGTGCCAGTAGTGACGCCGGGACTAGCGACTACAATGAGCAGTTCTTC CASSDAGTSDYNEQFF
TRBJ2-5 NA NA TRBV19 TGTGCCAGTAGTTTTACTCCTAAAGAGACCCAGTACTTC CASSFTPKETQYF
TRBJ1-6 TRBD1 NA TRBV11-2 TGTGCCAGCAGCTTACACAGACAGGGGGCCGGCTCCTATAATTCACCCCTCCACTTT CASSLHRQGAGSYNSPLHF
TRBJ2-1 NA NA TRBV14 TGTGCCAGCAGCCAAGTGATAGTCGGTGAGCAGTTCTTC CASSQVIVGEQFF
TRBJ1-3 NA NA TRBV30 TGTGCCTGGACCCCAGGGGGAAACACCATATATTTT CAWTPGGNTIYF
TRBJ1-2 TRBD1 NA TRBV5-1 TGCGCCAGCAGCCAGGAGGCAGGGGGAGACTATGGCTACACCTTC CASSQEAGGDYGYTF
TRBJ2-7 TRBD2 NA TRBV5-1 TGCGCCAGCAGCCCGGGACTAGCGTCCCTCTACGAGCAGTACTTC CASSPGLASLYEQYF
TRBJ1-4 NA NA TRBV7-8 TGTGCCAGCAGCTTAAACAGGTTGGGGGAAAAACTGTTTTTT CASSLNRLGEKLFF
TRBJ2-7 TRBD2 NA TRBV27 TGTGCAGCGGGGGAGGTTGAGGGCTACGAGCAGTACTTC CAAGEVEGYEQYF
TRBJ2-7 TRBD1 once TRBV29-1 TGCAGCGTTGACTGGACAGGGGGCAACGAGCAGTACTTC CSVDWTGGNEQYF
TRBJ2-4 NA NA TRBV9 TGTGCCAGCAGCGTAGGGCAGGAACAGTACTTC CASSVGQEQYF
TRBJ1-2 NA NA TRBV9 TGTGCCAGCACCCGGACAGACTGGGATTCCGGCTACACCTTC CASTRTDWDSGYTF
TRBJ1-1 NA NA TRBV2 TGTGCCAGCAACCCGGACACACTGAACACTGAAGCTTTCTTT CASNPDTLNTEAFF
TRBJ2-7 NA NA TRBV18 TGTGCCAGCTCATCTGGACAGTTCGAGCAGTACTTC CASSSGQFEQYF
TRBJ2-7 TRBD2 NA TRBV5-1 TGCGCCAGCAGCTTGGGGCTAGCGGGAGGTCTCTACGAGCAGTACTTC CASSLGLAGGLYEQYF
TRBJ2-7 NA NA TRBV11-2 TGTGCCAGCAGCTTCGGTTATCAAAGCTACGAGCAGTACTTC CASSFGYQSYEQYF
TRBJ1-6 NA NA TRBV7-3 TGTGCCAGCAGCTTAAGTGGGGCTTCACCCCTCCACTTT CASSLSGASPLHF
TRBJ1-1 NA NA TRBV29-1 TGCAGCGTTGAAGATCCCGTGAACACTGAAGCTTTCTTT CSVEDPVNTEAFF
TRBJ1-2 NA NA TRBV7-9 TGTGCCAGCAGCTTAGGACAGACCAACTATGGCTACACCTTC CASSLGQTNYGYTF
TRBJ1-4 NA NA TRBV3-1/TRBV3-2 TGTGCCAGCAGCCCAAGGGGGAAGAATGAAAAACTGTTTTTT CASSPRGKNEKLFF
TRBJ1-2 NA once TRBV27 TGTGCCAGCAGCTTTATTACAGGGTATGGCTACACCTTC CASSFITGYGYTF
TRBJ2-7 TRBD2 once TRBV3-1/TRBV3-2 TGTGCCAGCAGCCAAGAACTTAGCGGGGCCACCTACGAGCAGTACTTC CASSQELSGATYEQYF
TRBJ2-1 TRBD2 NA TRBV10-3 TGTGCCATCTGCAACGGGACTAGCTCCCATGAGCAGTTCTTC CAICNGTSSHEQFF
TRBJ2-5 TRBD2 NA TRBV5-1 TGCGCCAGCAGCTCTACCACTAGCGGGAGTAGAGAGACCCAGTACTTC CASSSTTSGSRETQYF
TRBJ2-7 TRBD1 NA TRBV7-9 TGTGCCAGCAGCAAAGACAGGGGGATAACCTACGAGCAGTACTTC CASSKDRGITYEQYF
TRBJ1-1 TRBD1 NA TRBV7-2 TGTGCCAGCAGCACCAGACCAGGGACAGCTATGAACACTGAAGCTTTCTTT CASSTRPGTAMNTEAFF
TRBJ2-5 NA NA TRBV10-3 TGTGCCATCAGTGCAGGCAGCGGGGAGACCCAGTACTTC CAISAGSGETQYF
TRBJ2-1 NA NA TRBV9 TGTGCCAGCAGCGTAGTAGGAAGCGGTTCCTACAATGAGCAGTTCTTC CASSVVGSGSYNEQFF